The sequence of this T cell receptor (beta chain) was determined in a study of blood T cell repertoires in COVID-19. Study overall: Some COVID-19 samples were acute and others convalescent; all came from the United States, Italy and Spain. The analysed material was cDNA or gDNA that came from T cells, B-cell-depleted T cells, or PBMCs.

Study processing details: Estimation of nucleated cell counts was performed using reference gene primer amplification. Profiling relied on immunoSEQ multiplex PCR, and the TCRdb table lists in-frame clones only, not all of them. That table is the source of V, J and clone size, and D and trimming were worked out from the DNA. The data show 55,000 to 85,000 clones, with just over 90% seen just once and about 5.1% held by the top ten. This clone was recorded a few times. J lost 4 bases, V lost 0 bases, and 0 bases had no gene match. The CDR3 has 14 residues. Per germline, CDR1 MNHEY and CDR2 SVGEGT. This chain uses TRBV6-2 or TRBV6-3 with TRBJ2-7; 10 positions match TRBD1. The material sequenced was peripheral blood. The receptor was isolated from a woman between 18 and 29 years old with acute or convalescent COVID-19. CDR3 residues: CASSYSDRGYEQYF. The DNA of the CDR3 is TGTGCCAGCAGTTACTCGGACAGGGGGTACGAGCAGTACTTC.